This T cell receptor (beta chain) stems from a study of cytomegalovirus exposure and HLA in healthy donors. Broader study findings: Most of the TCR beta V segments (in an earlier analysis) were productive either about 87% or about 30% of the time. Cytomegalovirus-associated status was assigned to approximately 160 TCR beta chains.

Per the germline V gene, CDR1 is SGHRS and CDR2 is YFSETQ. This CDR3 spans 14 amino acids. The PCR contained 60 Vbeta and 13 Jbeta primers. The protocol was immunoSEQ multiplex PCR, while the TCRdb copy is restricted to in-frame clones and leaves out a portion. The data contain approximately 100,000 clones, about 83% of them singletons. About this clone: Its antigen is unknown.

Input material: PBMCs. The V gene is TRBV5-1, the J gene TRBJ2-5, with TRBD1 as a possible D gene (6 bases). The J call may be incorrect, as the DNA end agrees better with TRBJ2-7. The source is a female donor in good health and CMV-seronegative. This CDR3 is CASSLDRAEYEQYF. For the CDR3, the DNA is TGCGCCAGCAGCTTGGACAGGGCAGAGTACGAGCAGTACTTC.